This T cell receptor beta chain was sequenced during a study of shared clonotypes between healthy human individuals (dated by TCRdb to 2019 to 2021). In the study overall: Three men and two women, aged 18 to 49 years, made up the cohort. For each donor, CD4 naive and CD4 memory were each run on three plates, CD8 naive on two plates, and CD8 memory on one plate. To estimate repertoire size and how much clonotype sharing occurs between individuals, the study deeply sequenced the blood TCR repertoires of five or six healthy adults. Different laboratories and diverse techniques were used to prepare libraries and sequence TCR repertoires, to increase sequencing depth and limit assay-specific biases. Leukapheresis yielded between about 0.85 and 10 billion PBMCs per donor. The investigation overall reported the following: When several donors were compared, the shared fraction of clonotypes was around 4.6% for naive CD4, more than 3% for naive CD8, about 2.4% for memory CD4, and 0.35% to 0.4% for memory CD8. Compared with non-shared clonotypes, clonotypes shared by all four sorted-subset donors had higher generation probabilities. Naive subsets generally had larger estimated clonotype richness than memory subsets did. Incomplete sequencing was indicated by rarefaction of sorted-subset datasets, despite the large sequencing depth. Only blood was sampled, and tissue TCR repertoires likely differ from those in blood. Pairwise subsampling indicated that sequencing depth was expected to affect the degree of clonotype sharing among donors. The small number of donors limited the genetic and exposure-history diversity represented.

The sample holds one count of this clone. No cognate antigen has been identified for it. No much larger clone exists at a distance of one base, and base qualities are not known. TCR CDR3 regions were amplified from genomic DNA by multiplex PCR using the deep immunoSEQ assay. For each cell subset, the extracted genomic DNA was distributed evenly across all wells of several immunoSEQ 96-well plates, and each plate served as one replicate. Each replicate PCR for sorted subsets received around 200 ng genomic DNA, equal to 28,000 or so T cell genomes. Purified libraries were quantified with a Qubit 3.0 fluorometer, sized on a Bioanalyzer 2100, and re-quantified with the KAPA Library Quantification kit. Each immunoSEQ 96-well plate was sequenced on its own single-read 150-cycle Illumina NextSeq 550 flow cell. Under the source paper's analysis protocol: Because the immunoSEQ output included only junctional sequences and no quality scores, the filtering could not be the same as the filtering used for full-length reads. Sequences were annotated with PyIR, a Python wrapper for IgBLAST v1.9, and V/J genes and CDR3 were assigned using IMGT germline references. Reads were removed for weak V/J assignments (E-value above 1e-6), missing CDR3, stop codons, out-of-frame junctions, or ambiguous translated residues. V3J clonotypes were defined as sequences sharing the same inferred V gene, J gene, and CDR3 amino acid sequence. The percentage overlap between two repertoires was calculated by dividing the number of shared unique clonotypes by the size of the smaller repertoire. Richness of each repertoire was evaluated using RTK rarefaction, the Chao1 estimator, and Recon v2.1 estimates of unobserved clonotypes. For all TCRbeta clonotypes obtained by the gDNA method from four donors, generation probabilities were computed with OLGA. This is the immuneACCESS table as TCRdb keeps it, with only in-frame sequences that have V and J called. A part of the clones is gone; compared with another copy, unresolved V genes explain less than half, and the rest is unexplained. V and J calls and clone size are copied from that table; D and trimming were computed from the DNA. This sample lists roughly 2.5 million clones; around nine tenths were detected once. The top ten hold roughly 0.15% of the sample.

The donors were healthy, HIV-negative adults with no recently reported acute infections or vaccinations. Only Caucasian adults living in Nashville, Tennessee, USA were represented among the donors. CD4+ T cells were enriched by magnetic negative selection, after which naive cells were positively selected on CD45RA and the negative fraction was taken as the memory subset. After blood collection by leukapheresis, PBMCs were isolated using Ficoll-Histopaque density gradient centrifugation and then cryopreserved in the vapor phase of liquid nitrogen. Purity and quantity of every magnetically sorted T cell population were checked by analytical flow cytometry. From each sorted fraction, genomic DNA was isolated and quantified by UV absorbance on a Nanodrop 2000c. Looking up the germline V gene (reference sequence) yields CDR1 LNHDA and CDR2 SQIVND. The V end loses 5 bases and the J end loses 0 bases, and a stretch of 17 bases separates them. The CDR3 numbers 16 residues from cysteine through phenylalanine. Just CDR3 DNA is preserved here, 48 bases in frame from base 1.

The sequenced material came from naive CD4+ T cells sorted from blood. This specimen's cell subset or site label, per the study, means: CD45RA+ positively selected. In this chain, TRBV19 is recombined with TRBJ2-7, with a weak D call of TRBD2 (7 bases match). The source is a young man in good health. Here is the DNA: TGTGCCAGTAGTCCCGTCGGCGGGGGCGGCTCCTACGAGCAGTACTTC. Translated, it gives CASSPVGGGGSYEQYF.